This T cell receptor beta chain was obtained from a study of blood T cells in healthy people across ages. The V end lost 4 bases, the J end lost 6 bases, and 10 bases lay between the germline ends. CDR1 and CDR2 from the germline V gene are MDHEN and SYDVKM. The CDR3 spans 13 residues. Total RNA was extracted at no less than 6 micrograms per sample. Concerning this clonotype itself: What it binds is not known.

PCR was performed a second time for 7 to 11 cycles using a sample-barcoded 5' primer and a J-beta primer mix. MiXCR, run by TCRdb on the 5' RACE reads, gives a single entry per CDR3 protein. The repertoire holds about 780,000 distinct CDR3 sequences, with about half as singletons. Findings and limits, study-wide: Higher naive T cell percentage went strongly together with higher TCR beta diversity.

This clonotype was obtained from a man aged 80 or over in good health. The chain recombines TRBV28 with TRBJ2-1; weak D call: TRBD1 (6 bases). Specimen: blood. The CDR3 spells CASSSGDLNEQFF. DNA of the CDR3: TGTGCCAGCAGTTCAGGGGACCTCAATGAGCAGTTCTTC.